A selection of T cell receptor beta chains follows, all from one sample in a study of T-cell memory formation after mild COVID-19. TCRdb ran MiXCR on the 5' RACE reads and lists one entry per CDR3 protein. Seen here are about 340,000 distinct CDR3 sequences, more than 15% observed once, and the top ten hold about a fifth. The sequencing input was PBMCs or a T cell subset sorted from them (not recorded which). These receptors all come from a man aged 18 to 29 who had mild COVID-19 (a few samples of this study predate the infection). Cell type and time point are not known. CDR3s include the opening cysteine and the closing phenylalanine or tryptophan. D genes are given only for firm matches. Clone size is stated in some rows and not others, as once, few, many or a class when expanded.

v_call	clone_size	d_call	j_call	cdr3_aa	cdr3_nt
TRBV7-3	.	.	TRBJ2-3	CASSNPVGTDTQYF	TGTGCCAGCAGCAACCCCGTAGGCACAGATACGCAGTATTTT
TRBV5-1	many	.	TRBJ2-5	CASSLIGDGETQYF	TGCGCCAGCAGCTTGATAGGGGATGGAGAGACCCAGTACTTC
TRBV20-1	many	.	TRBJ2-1	CSAIGQGGFTYNEQFF	TGCAGTGCCATAGGACAGGGAGGGTTTACCTACAATGAGCAGTTCTTC
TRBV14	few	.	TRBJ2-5	CASSQLAAQETQYF	TGTGCCAGCAGCCAACTGGCGGCCCAAGAGACCCAGTACTTC
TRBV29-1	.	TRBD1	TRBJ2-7	CSVEDPGTGGGYEQYF	TGCAGCGTTGAAGATCCAGGGACAGGGGGCGGGTACGAGCAGTACTTC
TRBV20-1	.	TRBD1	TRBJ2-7	CSAQDRGYEQYF	TGCAGTGCACAGGACAGGGGCTACGAGCAGTACTTC
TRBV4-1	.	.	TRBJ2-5	CARSQVGMAGDAETQYF	TGCGCCAGAAGCCAAGTGGGGATGGCAGGGGATGCGGAGACCCAGTACTTC
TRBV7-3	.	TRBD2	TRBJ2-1	CASSFGGASYNEQFF	TGTGCCAGCAGCTTCGGGGGGGCTTCCTACAATGAGCAGTTCTTC
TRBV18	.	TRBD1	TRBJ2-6	CASSPRTGPSSGANVLTF	TGTGCCAGCTCACCACGGACAGGGCCGAGCTCTGGGGCCAACGTCCTGACTTTC
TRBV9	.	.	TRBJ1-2	CASSETVNYGYTF	TGTGCCAGCAGCGAGACAGTCAACTATGGCTACACCTTC
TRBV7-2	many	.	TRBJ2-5	CASSLGTRQETQYF	TGTGCCAGCAGCTTAGGGACTCGGCAAGAGACCCAGTACTTC
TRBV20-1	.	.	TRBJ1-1	CSATGTNGAFF	TGCAGTGCAACCGGGACAAATGGAGCTTTCTTT
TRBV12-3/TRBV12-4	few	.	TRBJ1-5	CASSLGLSGNQPQHF	TGTGCCAGCAGTTTAGGGCTTAGTGGCAATCAGCCCCAGCATTTT
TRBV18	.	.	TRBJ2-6	CASSPLGSGANVLTF	TGTGCCAGCTCACCACTAGGGTCTGGGGCCAACGTCCTGACTTTC
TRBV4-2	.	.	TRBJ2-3	CASSLSRTRDTDTQYF	TGTGCCAGCAGCCTATCTAGGACCCGAGACACAGATACGCAGTATTTT
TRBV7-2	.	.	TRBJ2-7	CASSLGSGLSYEQYF	TGTGCCAGCAGCTTAGGGTCGGGCTTGTCCTACGAGCAGTACTTC
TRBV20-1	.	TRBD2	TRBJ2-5	CSARDGTSGKETQYF	TGCAGTGCTAGAGACGGGACTAGCGGTAAAGAGACCCAGTACTTC
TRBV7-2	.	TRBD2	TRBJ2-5	CASRTSVEETQYF	TGTGCCAGCAGGACTAGCGTTGAAGAGACCCAGTACTTC
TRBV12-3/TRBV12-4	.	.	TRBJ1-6	CASSALGEHSPLHF	TGTGCCAGCAGTGCCCTGGGGGAGCATTCACCCCTCCACTTT
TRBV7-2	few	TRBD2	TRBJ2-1	CASSLDRAGSSYNEQFF	TGTGCCAGCAGCTTAGATCGAGCGGGGTCATCCTACAATGAGCAGTTCTTC
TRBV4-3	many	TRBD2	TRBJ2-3	CASSQAPLAGAPDTQYF	TGCGCCAGCAGCCAAGCTCCCCTAGCGGGGGCACCAGATACGCAGTATTTT
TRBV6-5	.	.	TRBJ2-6	CASSPLSSGANVLTF	TGTGCCAGCAGTCCACTGAGCTCTGGGGCCAACGTCCTGACTTTC
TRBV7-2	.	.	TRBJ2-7	CASSFDPQSGEQYF	TGTGCCAGCAGCTTTGACCCCCAATCGGGCGAGCAGTACTTC
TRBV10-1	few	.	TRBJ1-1	CASSESIGSTEAFF	TGCGCCAGCAGTGAGTCGATCGGCAGCACTGAAGCTTTCTTT
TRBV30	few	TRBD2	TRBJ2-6	CAWSKLRGAGANVLTF	TGTGCCTGGAGTAAGCTGCGGGGGGCTGGGGCCAACGTCCTGACTTTC
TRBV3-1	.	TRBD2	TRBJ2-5	CASSQSSGGQETQYF	TGTGCCAGCAGCCAATCCAGCGGGGGACAAGAGACCCAGTACTTC
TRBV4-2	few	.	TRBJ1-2	CASSPEGGTSYGYTF	TGTGCCAGCAGCCCCGAAGGGGGGACATCTTATGGCTACACCTTC
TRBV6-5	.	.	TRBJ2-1	CASSFIGRNEQFF	TGTGCCAGCAGTTTTATCGGGCGCAATGAGCAGTTCTTC
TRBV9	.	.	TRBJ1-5	CASQTGVGNQPQHF	TGTGCCAGCCAGACAGGTGTGGGCAATCAGCCCCAGCATTTT
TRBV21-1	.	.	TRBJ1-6	CASSKIRGWDDSPLHF	TGTGCCAGCAGCAAAATCCGGGGATGGGATGATTCACCCCTCCACTTT
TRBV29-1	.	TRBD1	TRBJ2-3	CSVAFVETGSDTQYF	TGCAGCGTTGCATTTGTCGAGACAGGGTCCGATACGCAGTATTTT
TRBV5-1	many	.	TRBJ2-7	CASSLESYEQYF	TGCGCCAGCAGCTTAGAGTCCTACGAGCAGTACTTC